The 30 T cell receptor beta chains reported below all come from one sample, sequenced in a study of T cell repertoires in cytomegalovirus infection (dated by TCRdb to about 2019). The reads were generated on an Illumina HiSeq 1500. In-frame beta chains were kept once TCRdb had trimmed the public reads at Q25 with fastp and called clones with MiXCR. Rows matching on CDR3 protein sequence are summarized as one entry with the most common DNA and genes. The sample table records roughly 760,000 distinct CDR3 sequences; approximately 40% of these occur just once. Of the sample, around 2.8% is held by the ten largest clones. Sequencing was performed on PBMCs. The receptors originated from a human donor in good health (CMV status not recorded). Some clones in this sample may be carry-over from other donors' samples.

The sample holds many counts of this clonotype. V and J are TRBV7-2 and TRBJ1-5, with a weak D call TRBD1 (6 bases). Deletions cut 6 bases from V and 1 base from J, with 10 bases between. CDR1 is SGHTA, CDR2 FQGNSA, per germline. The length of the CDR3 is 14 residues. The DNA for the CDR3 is TGTGCCAGCAGTAGGGACACCAGCAATCAGCCCCAGCATTTT. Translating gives CASSRDTSNQPQHF.

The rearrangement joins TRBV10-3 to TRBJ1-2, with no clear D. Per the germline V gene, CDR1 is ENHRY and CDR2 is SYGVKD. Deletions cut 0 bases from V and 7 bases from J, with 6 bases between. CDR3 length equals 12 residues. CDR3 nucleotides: TGTGCCATCAGTGAGTCGATCGCTGGCTACACCTTC. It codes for CAISESIAGYTF.

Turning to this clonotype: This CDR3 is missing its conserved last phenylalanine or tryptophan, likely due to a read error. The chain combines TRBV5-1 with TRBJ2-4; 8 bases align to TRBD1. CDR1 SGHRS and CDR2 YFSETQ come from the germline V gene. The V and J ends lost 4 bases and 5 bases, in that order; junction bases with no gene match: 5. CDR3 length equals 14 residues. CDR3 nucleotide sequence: TGCGCCAGCAGCCTTGGGGGACAGGAAAACATTCAGTACTTA. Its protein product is CASSLGGQENIQYL.

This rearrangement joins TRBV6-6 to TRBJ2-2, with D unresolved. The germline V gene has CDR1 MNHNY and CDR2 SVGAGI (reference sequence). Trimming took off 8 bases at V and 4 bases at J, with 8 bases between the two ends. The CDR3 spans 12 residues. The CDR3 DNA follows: TGTGCCAGCTCAGGTCCCACCGGGGAGCTGTTTTTT. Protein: CASSGPTGELFF.

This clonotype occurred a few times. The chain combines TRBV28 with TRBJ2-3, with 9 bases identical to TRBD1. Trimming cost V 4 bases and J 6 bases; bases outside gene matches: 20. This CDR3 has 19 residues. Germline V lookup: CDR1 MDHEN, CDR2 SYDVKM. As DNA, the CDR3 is TGTGCCAGCAGTTCTCGCTCGACCGGGACAGGGATCATTGGGGATACGCAGTATTTT. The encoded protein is CASSSRSTGTGIIGDTQYF. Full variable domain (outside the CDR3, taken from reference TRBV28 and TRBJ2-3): DVKVTQSSRYLVKRTGEKVFLECVQDMDHENMFWYRQDPGLGLRLIYFSYDVKMKEKGDIPEGYSVSREKKERFSLILESASTNQTSMYLCASSSRSTGTGIIGDTQYFGPGTRLTVL.

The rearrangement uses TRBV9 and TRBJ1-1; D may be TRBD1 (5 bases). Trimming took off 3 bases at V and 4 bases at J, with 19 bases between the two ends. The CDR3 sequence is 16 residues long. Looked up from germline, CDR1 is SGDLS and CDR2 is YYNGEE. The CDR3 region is CASSANMGLVGTEAFF. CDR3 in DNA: TGTGCCAGCAGCGCAAACATGGGACTCGTGGGCACTGAAGCTTTCTTT.

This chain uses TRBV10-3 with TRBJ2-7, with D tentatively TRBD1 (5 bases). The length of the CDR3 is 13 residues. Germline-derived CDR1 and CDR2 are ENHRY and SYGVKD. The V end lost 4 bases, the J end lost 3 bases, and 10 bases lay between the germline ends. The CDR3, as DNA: TGTGCCATCAGTGGGACACTGGGCTACGAGCAGTACTTC. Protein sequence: CAISGTLGYEQYF.

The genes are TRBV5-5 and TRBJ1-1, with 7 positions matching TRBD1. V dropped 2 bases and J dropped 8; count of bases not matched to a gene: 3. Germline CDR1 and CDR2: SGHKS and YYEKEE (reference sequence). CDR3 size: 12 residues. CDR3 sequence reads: CASSFVTGEAFF. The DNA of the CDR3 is TGTGCCAGCAGCTTTGTGACAGGGGAAGCTTTCTTT.

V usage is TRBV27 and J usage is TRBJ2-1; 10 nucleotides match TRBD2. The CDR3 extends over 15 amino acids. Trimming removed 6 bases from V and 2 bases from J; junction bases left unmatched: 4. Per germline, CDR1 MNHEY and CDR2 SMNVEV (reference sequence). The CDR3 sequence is CASSNGTSAYNEQFF. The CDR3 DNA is TGTGCCAGCAGCAACGGGACTAGCGCCTACAATGAGCAGTTCTTC.

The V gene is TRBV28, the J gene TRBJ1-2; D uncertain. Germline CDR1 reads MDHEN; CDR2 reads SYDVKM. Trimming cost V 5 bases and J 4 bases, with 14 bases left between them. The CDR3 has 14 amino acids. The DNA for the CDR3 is TGTGCCAGCAGTGGCCTAAAAGGTGGCTATGGCTACACCTTC. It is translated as CASSGLKGGYGYTF.

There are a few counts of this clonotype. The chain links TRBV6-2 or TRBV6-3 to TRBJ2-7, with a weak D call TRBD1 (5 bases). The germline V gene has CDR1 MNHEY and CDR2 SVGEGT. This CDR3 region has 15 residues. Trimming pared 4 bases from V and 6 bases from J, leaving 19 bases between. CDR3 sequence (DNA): TGTGCCAGCAGTTCCCCCCGCAGGGTTGGCCGCGAGCAGTACTTC. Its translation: CASSSPRRVGREQYF.

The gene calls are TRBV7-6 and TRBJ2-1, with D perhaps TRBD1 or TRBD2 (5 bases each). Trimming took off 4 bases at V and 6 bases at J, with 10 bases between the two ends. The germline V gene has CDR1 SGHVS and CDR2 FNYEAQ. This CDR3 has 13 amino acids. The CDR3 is CASSSGTVNEQFF. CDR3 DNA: TGTGCCAGCAGCTCGGGGACGGTCAATGAGCAGTTCTTC. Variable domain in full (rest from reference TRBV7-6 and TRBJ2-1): GAGVSQSPRYKVTKRGQDVALRCDPISGHVSLYWYRQALGQGPEFLTYFNYEAQQDKSGLPNDRFSAERPEGSISTLTIQRTEQRDSAMYRCASSSGTVNEQFFGPGTRLTVL.

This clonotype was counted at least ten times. The DNA for the CDR3 is TGTGCCAGCAGTCCGACGACTAGCTGGACCGGGGAGCTGTTTTTT. Translated, it gives CASSPTTSWTGELFF. The chain carries TRBV12-3 or TRBV12-4 and TRBJ2-2, with 7 bases aligning to TRBD2. This CDR3 is 15 amino acids long. Trimming cost V 5 bases and J 5 bases; bases outside gene matches: 8.

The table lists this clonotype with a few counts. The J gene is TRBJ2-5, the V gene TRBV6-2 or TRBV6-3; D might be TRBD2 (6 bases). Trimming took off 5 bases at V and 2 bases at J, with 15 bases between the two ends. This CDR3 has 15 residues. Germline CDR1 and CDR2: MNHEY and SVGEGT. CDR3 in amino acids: CASSPPGLGQETQYF. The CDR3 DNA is TGTGCCAGCAGTCCCCCGGGACTGGGACAAGAGACCCAGTACTTC.

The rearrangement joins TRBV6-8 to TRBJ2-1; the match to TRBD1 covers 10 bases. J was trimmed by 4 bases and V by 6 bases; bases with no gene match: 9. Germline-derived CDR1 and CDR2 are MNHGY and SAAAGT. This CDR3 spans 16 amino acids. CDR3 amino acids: CASSPLGTGDYNEQFF. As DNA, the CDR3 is TGTGCCAGCAGCCCGTTGGGGACAGGGGATTACAATGAGCAGTTCTTC.

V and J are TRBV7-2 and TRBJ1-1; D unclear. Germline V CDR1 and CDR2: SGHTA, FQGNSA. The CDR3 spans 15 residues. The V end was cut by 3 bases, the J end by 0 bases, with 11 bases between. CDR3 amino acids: CASSFLSGVNTEAFF. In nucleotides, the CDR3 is TGTGCCAGCAGCTTCTTGAGTGGGGTGAACACTGAAGCTTTCTTT. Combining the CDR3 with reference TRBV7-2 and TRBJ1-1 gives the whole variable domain GAGVSQSPSNKVTEKGKDVELRCDPISGHTALYWYRQSLGQGLEFLIYFQGNSAPDKSGLPSDRFSAERTGGSVSTLTIQRTQQEDSAVYLCASSFLSGVNTEAFFGQGTRLTVV.

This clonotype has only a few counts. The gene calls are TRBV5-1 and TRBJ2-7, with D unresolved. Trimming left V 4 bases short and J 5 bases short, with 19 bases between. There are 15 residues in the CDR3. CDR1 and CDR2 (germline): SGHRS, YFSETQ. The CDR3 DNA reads TGCGCCAGCAGCCCACAAACAGCAACGCGTAACGAGCAGTACTTC. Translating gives CASSPQTATRNEQYF.

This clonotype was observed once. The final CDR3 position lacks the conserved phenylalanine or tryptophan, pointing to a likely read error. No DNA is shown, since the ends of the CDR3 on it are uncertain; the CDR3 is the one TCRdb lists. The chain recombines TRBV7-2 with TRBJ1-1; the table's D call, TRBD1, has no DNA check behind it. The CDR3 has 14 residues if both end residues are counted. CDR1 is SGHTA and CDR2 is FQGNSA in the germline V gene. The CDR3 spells CASREGAGLTEDFL.

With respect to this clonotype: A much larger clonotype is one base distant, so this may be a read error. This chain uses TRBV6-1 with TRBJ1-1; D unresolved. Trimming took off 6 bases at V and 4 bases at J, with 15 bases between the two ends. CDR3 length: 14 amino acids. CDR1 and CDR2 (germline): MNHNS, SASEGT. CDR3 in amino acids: CASSPMESGTEAFF. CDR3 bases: TGTGCCAGCAGCCCCATGGAGTCGGGCACTGAAGCTTTCTTT.

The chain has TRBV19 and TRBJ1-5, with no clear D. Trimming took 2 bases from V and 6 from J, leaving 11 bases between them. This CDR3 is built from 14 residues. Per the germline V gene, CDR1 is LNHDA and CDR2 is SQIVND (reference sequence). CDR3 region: CASSIRSRGQPQHF. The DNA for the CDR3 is TGTGCCAGTAGTATAAGGTCTCGGGGTCAGCCCCAGCATTTT.

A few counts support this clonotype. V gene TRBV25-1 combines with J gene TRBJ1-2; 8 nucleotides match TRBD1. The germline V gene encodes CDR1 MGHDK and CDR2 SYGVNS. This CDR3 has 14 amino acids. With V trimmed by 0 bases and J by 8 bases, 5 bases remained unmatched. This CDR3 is CASSEYMTGEGYTF. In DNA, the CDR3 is TGTGCCAGCAGTGAATATATGACAGGGGAAGGCTACACCTTC.

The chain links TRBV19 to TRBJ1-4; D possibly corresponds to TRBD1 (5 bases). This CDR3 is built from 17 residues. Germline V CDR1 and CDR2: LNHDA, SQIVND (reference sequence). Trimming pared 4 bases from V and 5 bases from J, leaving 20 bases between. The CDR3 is CASSKLGLLGVNEKLFF. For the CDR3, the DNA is TGTGCCAGTAGTAAGCTTGGGCTTCTAGGGGTGAATGAAAAACTGTTTTTT.

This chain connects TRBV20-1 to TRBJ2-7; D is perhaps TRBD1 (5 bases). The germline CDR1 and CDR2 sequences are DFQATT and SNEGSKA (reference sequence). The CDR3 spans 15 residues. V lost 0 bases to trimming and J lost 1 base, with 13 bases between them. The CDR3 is CSARDLTGKSYEQYF. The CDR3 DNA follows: TGCAGTGCTAGAGATTTAACAGGAAAATCCTACGAGCAGTACTTC.

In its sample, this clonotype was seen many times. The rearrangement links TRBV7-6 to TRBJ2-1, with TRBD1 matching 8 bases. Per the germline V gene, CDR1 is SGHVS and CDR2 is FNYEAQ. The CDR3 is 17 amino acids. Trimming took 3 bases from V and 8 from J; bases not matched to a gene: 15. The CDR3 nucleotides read TGTGCCAGCAGCTTCACTAGGACAGGGTTAGTTTTCGATGAGCAGTTCTTC. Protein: CASSFTRTGLVFDEQFF.

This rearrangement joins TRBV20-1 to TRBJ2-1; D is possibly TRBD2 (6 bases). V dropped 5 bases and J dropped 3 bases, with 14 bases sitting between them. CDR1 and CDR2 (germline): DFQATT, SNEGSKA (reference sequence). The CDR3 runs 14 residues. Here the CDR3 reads CSAPSGGDYNEQFF. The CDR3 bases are TGCAGTGCTCCCTCGGGCGGGGACTACAATGAGCAGTTCTTC.

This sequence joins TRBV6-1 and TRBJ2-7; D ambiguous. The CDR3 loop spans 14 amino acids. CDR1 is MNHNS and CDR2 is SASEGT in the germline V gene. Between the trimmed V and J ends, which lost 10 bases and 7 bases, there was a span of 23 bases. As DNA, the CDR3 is TGTGCCACCCCCTCCCCTGGTGGGCCCATGGAGCAGTACTTC. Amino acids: CATPSPGGPMEQYF.

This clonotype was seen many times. The CDR3 DNA is TGTGCCAGCAGCTCCCGCCCGACAGGGAGCAATCAGCCCCAGCATTTT. It translates to CASSSRPTGSNQPQHF. The chain is built from TRBV7-8 and TRBJ1-5; 7 bases line up with TRBD1. The CDR3 contains 16 residues. Germline CDR1 and CDR2: SGHVS and FQNEAQ. V shed 4 bases, J shed 1 base, and the junction held 7 bases outside the gene matches.

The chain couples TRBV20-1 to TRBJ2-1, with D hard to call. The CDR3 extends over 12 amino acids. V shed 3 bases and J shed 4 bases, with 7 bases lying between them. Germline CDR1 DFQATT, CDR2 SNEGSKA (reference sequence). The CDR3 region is CSARRPYNEQFF. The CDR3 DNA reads TGCAGTGCTAGGAGGCCATACAATGAGCAGTTCTTC.

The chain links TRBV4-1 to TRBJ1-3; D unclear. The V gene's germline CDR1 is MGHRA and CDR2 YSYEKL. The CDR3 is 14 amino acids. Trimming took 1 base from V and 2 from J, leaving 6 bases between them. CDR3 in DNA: TGCGCCAGCAGCCAAGTCGGGGCTGGAAACACCATATATTTT. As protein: CASSQVGAGNTIYF.

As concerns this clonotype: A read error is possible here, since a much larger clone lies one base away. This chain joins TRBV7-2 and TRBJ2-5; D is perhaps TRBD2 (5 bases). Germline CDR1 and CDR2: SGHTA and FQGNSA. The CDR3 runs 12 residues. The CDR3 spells CASSFSPEAHYF. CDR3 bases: TGTGCCAGCAGCTTCTCACCGGAGGCCCATTACTTC.